One T cell receptor beta chain is described in this entry. Its antigen is currently unknown. Germline and junction disagree at one end, which may indicate a read error. The CDR3 loop spans 12 amino acids. Germline loops: CDR1 SGHVS, CDR2 FQNEAQ. This specimen belongs to a study of pediatric ulcerative colitis. Study-level points and caveats: Rectal repertoires separated controls, mild-moderate and acute severe colitis. A couple of rectal clonotypes were found only in ulcerative colitis patients, all of them. Blood-derived T cells may be present in rectal pinch biopsies. Repertoires came from total lymphocyte DNA, so rare subsets like regulatory T cells may be missed.

During colonoscopy, one to two rectal pinch biopsies were collected. Assay used: immunoSEQ multiplex PCR; TCRdb lists only in-frame clones, some missing. The repertoire holds 16,000 or so clones, with approximately 80% as singletons. The sequencing sample was made of gut tissue. The rearrangement uses TRBV7-8 and TRBJ2-2; D uncertain. This clonotype was obtained from a boy aged 5 to 17 who was a control in a study of pediatric ulcerative colitis. CDR3 in amino acids: CASTLGAGELFF. The CDR3 nucleotides read TGTGCCAGCACCTTAGGTGCCGGGGAGCTGTTTTTT.